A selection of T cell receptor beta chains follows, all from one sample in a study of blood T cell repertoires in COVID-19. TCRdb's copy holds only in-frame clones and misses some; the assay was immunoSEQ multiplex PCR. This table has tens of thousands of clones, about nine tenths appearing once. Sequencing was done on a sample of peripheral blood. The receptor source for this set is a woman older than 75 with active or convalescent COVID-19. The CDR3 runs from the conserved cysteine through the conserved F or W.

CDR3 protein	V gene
CASSSSAGNTIYF	TRBV28
CASSQGPDRGNTIYF	TRBV3-1/TRBV3-2
CASSEGGNQPQHF	TRBV25-1
CASSLEVVGGRETQYF	TRBV5-6
CASSEQVRGYEQYF	TRBV4-3
CASSSNRVGEKLFF	TRBV27
CASSYRRAGGIWAPFF	TRBV6-2/TRBV6-3
CASSDNVGGQPQHF	TRBV6-1
CASSEIRGGEAFF	TRBV6-1
CASSLGAGWENTEAFF	TRBV5-4
CASSLMGQGSYYGYTF	TRBV7-2
CASSLDSRGLAKNIQYF	TRBV11-3
CASSLGGLPFF	TRBV12-3/TRBV12-4
CASSPGTSGNTIYF	TRBV5-1
CASSPEGTGFYGYTF	TRBV5-1
CASSLALAGGPGFQETQYF	TRBV5-1